The 25 T cell receptor beta chains given below trace back to one sample, sequenced in a study of T cells in localized non-small cell lung cancer. This table comes from immunoSEQ multiplex PCR, and its TCRdb copy is limited to in-frame clones, with some not included. The sample contains roughly 15,000 clones, around 85% of which appear only once. Here the sequenced sample was peripheral blood, taken before any cancer treatment. These receptors all stem from a female donor of 60 years or more with stage I squamous cell lung carcinoma.

V usage is TRBV10-3 and J usage is TRBJ2-6; perhaps TRBD2 as D (5 bases). Trimming cost V 0 bases and J 0 bases, with 6 bases left between them. The CDR3 runs to 16 residues. Germline V gene data show CDR1 as ENHRY and CDR2 as SYGVKD. This chain's CDR3 is CAISESGDSGANVLTF. CDR3 nucleotide sequence: TGTGCCATCAGTGAGTCCGGGGACTCTGGGGCCAACGTCCTGACTTTC.

The chain combines TRBV4-2 with TRBJ1-5, with D perhaps TRBD1 (5 bases). V lost 0 bases and J lost 2, with 11 bases in between. The CDR3 runs to 16 residues. Per the germline V gene, CDR1 is LGHNA and CDR2 is YNFKEQ. In DNA, the CDR3 is TGTGCCAGCAGCCAAGAGATAGGGGAGCGCAATCAGCCCCAGCATTTT. Protein sequence: CASSQEIGERNQPQHF.

J is TRBJ2-7 and V is TRBV28, with D maybe TRBD2 (6 bases). The CDR3 consists of 14 residues. Trimming cost V 5 bases and J 5 bases, with 16 bases left between them. Germline V gene sequence: CDR1 MDHEN, CDR2 SYDVKM. The CDR3 reads CASSAGTRYNEQYF. CDR3 sequence (DNA): TGTGCCAGCAGTGCCGGGACTCGATACAACGAGCAGTACTTC. The whole variable domain, remainder taken from reference TRBV28 and TRBJ2-7, is DVKVTQSSRYLVKRTGEKVFLECVQDMDHENMFWYRQDPGLGLRLIYFSYDVKMKEKGDIPEGYSVSREKKERFSLILESASTNQTSMYLCASSAGTRYNEQYFGPGTRLTVT.

V gene TRBV13 combines with J gene TRBJ2-5; weak D call: TRBD2 (5 bases). This CDR3 region has 15 residues. Germline values: CDR1 PRHDT, CDR2 FYEKMQ (reference sequence). V shed 2 bases and J shed 0 bases, with 10 bases lying between them. CDR3 bases: TGTGCCAGCAGCTTAACTCCGGGGTACCAAGAGACCCAGTACTTC. Its protein is CASSLTPGYQETQYF.

This chain connects TRBV12-5 to TRBJ2-2; D uncertain. There are 12 residues in the CDR3. CDR1 is LGHNT, CDR2 FRNRAP, per germline. The V end lost 7 bases, the J end lost 7 bases, and 10 bases lay between the germline ends. CDR3 nucleotide sequence: TGTGCTAGTGCCTTAGGCAGCGGGGAGCTGTTTTTT. The encoded protein is CASALGSGELFF.

The V gene is TRBV29-1, the J gene TRBJ1-2, with D perhaps matching TRBD1 (6 bases). The CDR3 extends over 11 amino acids. The germline V gene has CDR1 SQVTM and CDR2 ANQGSEA. V was clipped by 6 bases and J by 3 bases, with 8 bases between them. The CDR3 loop reads CSVQGYYGYTF. CDR3 nucleotides: TGCAGCGTCCAGGGGTACTATGGCTACACCTTC.

By sample fraction, this clone is medium-sized. The chain joins TRBV11-3 to TRBJ2-1; 11 bases align to TRBD2. J lost 7 bases, V lost 3 bases, and 5 bases had no gene match. Germline V gives CDR1 SGHNT, CDR2 YENEEA. CDR3 size: 15 residues. The CDR3 DNA is TGTGCCAGCAGCTTTACTAGCGGGAGTCTTAATGAGCAGTTCTTC. It specifies CASSFTSGSLNEQFF. Full variable domain (missing parts from reference TRBV11-3 and TRBJ2-1): EAGVVQSPRYKIIEKKQPVAFWCNPISGHNTLYWYLQNLGQGPELLIRYENEEAVDDSQLPKDRFSAERLKGVDSTLKIQPAELGDSAVYLCASSFTSGSLNEQFFGPGTRLTVL.

The J gene is TRBJ2-2, the V gene TRBV27, with D possibly being TRBD2 (5 bases). This CDR3 comprises 15 residues. V lost 4 bases and J 5 bases, leaving 14 bases between the germline ends. CDR1 and CDR2 from the germline V gene are MNHEY and SMNVEV (reference sequence). The CDR3 nucleotides read TGTGCCAGCAGTTCCCCCCCTCGGGGTACCGGGGAGCTGTTTTTT. It codes for CASSSPPRGTGELFF.

This clone was observed a handful of times. J is TRBJ1-2 and V is TRBV19; the match to TRBD1 covers 8 bases. The CDR3 has 12 residues. CDR1 is LNHDA, CDR2 SQIVND, per germline (reference sequence). V was pared by 9 bases and J by 6 bases, with 6 bases of the junction left unmatched. The CDR3 DNA reads as TGTGCCAGCCTGACAGGGGTCGATGGCTACACCTTC. It translates to CASLTGVDGYTF.

This chain links TRBV7-2 with TRBJ2-5; D is uncertain. The CDR3 totals 16 residues. V was cut by 3 bases and J by 3 bases, with 17 bases left in between. Per the germline V gene, CDR1 is SGHTA and CDR2 is FQGNSA. CDR3 sequence (DNA): TGTGCCAGCAGCTTTGTAGGGTTGAATTACGAAGAGACCCAGTACTTC. Translating gives CASSFVGLNYEETQYF.

This chain's CDR3 is CSVIGTVNYEQYF. In DNA form, the CDR3 reads TGCAGCGTTATCGGGACAGTAAACTACGAGCAGTACTTC. The chain combines TRBV29-1 with TRBJ2-7; 7 nucleotides match TRBD1. Germline CDR1 SQVTM, CDR2 ANQGSEA. V was pared by 5 bases and J by 3 bases, with 7 bases of the junction left unmatched. CDR3 length: 13 amino acids.

This clone was seen once. The chain combines TRBV5-1 with TRBJ2-2; D might be TRBD1 or TRBD2, each matching 5 bases. Deletions cut 0 bases from V and 7 bases from J, with 13 bases between. Looked up from germline, CDR1 is SGHRS and CDR2 is YFSETQ. CDR3 length equals 15 residues. Written as DNA, the CDR3 is TGCGCCAGCAGCTTGGACGTAGATGGGGGCGGGGAGCTGTTTTTT. Translation gives CASSLDVDGGGELFF.

This clone has only a few counts. The rearrangement joins TRBV7-9 to TRBJ2-1, with D maybe TRBD2 (7 bases). V lost 3 bases and J lost 3, with 12 bases in between. The germline V gene has CDR1 SEHNR and CDR2 FQNEAQ (reference sequence). This CDR3 has 15 residues. CDR3 bases: TGTGCCAGCAGCTTTGTAAGGGGGGGCTACAATGAGCAGTTCTTC. Translation gives CASSFVRGGYNEQFF.

This rearrangement joins TRBV19 to TRBJ2-2; 7 positions match TRBD1. V trimming: 4 bases; J trimming: 6 bases; junction bases outside the gene matches: 11. CDR3 length: 16 amino acids. The germline CDR1 and CDR2 sequences are LNHDA and SQIVND (reference sequence). The CDR3 region is CASSRWTGADAGELFF. The CDR3 DNA sequence: TGTGCCAGTAGTAGATGGACAGGCGCTGACGCCGGGGAGCTGTTTTTT.

CDR3 DNA: TGTGCCAGCAGCTCGGGGCGGACAGATACGCAGTATTTT. Protein: CASSSGRTDTQYF. The rearrangement uses TRBV7-3 and TRBJ2-3, with D perhaps matching TRBD1 or TRBD2 (5 bases each). V was shortened by 4 bases and J by 3 bases, with 8 bases between the two germline ends. The CDR3 runs to 13 residues. The germline gives CDR1 SGHTA, CDR2 FQGTGA.

This sequence joins TRBV4-3 and TRBJ2-7; 9 bases map to TRBD1. Trimming at V came to 0 bases and at J to 2 bases, leaving 2 bases not matched to a gene. The germline V gene has CDR1 LGHNA and CDR2 YSLEER. The CDR3 extends over 15 amino acids. The CDR3 coding sequence is TGCGCCAGCAGCCAAGAGTGGACAGGGGCCTACGAGCAGTACTTC. Protein product: CASSQEWTGAYEQYF.

The CDR3 here is CASRRDRSSYEQYF. In DNA form, the CDR3 reads TGTGCCAGCAGGCGGGACCGCAGCTCCTACGAGCAGTACTTC. The V and J genes are TRBV5-4 and TRBJ2-7, with D perhaps TRBD2 (6 bases). V lost 5 bases to trimming and J lost 0 bases, with 12 bases between them. Germline V CDR1 and CDR2: SGHNT, YYREEE (reference sequence). The CDR3 runs 14 residues.

The chain has TRBV27 and TRBJ2-5, with TRBD2 as a possible D gene (6 bases). Trimming took off 5 bases at V and 5 bases at J, with 21 bases between the two ends. Germline V lookup: CDR1 MNHEY, CDR2 SMNVEV (reference sequence). There are 16 residues in the CDR3. CDR3 loop: CASSRGTRMGSETQYF. In DNA, the CDR3 is TGTGCCAGCAGTCGCGGGACTCGGATGGGCAGTGAGACCCAGTACTTC.

The CDR3 here is CASSLRPRDSLPGGSYNEQFF. CDR3 in DNA: TGTGCCAGCAGTTTACGGCCCCGGGACTCGCTGCCGGGTGGCTCCTACAATGAGCAGTTCTTC. This rearrangement joins TRBV28 to TRBJ2-1; D may be TRBD2 (6 bases). With 2 bases removed from V and 0 bases from J, the gap between germline ends came to 26 bases. Germline loops: CDR1 MDHEN, CDR2 SYDVKM. This CDR3 has 21 residues.

This clone was found once. CDR3 region: CASSLAGIEGLEAFF. In nucleotides, the CDR3 is TGTGCCAGCAGCTTGGCCGGGATAGAAGGACTTGAAGCTTTCTTT. This chain links TRBV5-6 with TRBJ1-1, with unresolved D. This CDR3 is built from 15 residues. Germline V lookup: CDR1 SGHDT, CDR2 YYEEEE. V lost 0 bases, J lost 7 bases, and 16 bases lay in between.

The chain recombines TRBV6-5 with TRBJ2-2, with 8 bases lining up with TRBD1. The J segment lost 1 base and the V segment lost 10 bases, leaving 5 bases of the junction unmatched. The CDR3 has 14 residues. Germline V gene data show CDR1 as MNHEY and CDR2 as SVGAGI. This CDR3 reads CAISDRGNTGELFF. DNA of the CDR3: TGTGCCATCTCCGACAGGGGGAACACCGGGGAGCTGTTTTTT.

The count of this clone is one. The chain combines TRBV9 with TRBJ2-3, with unresolved D. The CDR3 length is 14 residues. V was pared by 3 bases and J by 0 bases, with 8 bases between. The germline gives CDR1 SGDLS, CDR2 YYNGEE. The CDR3 bases are TGTGCCAGCAGCGCCGAGTATAGCACAGATACGCAGTATTTT. Translation: CASSAEYSTDTQYF.

The CDR3 loop is CASSLQGPYGYTF. CDR3 coding DNA: TGTGCCAGCAGCTTACAGGGCCCCTATGGCTACACCTTC. The chain combines TRBV7-9 with TRBJ1-2, with a tentative D call TRBD1 (5 bases). This CDR3 is built from 13 residues. Trimming cost V 2 bases and J 4 bases, with 8 bases left between them. Germline V gives CDR1 SEHNR, CDR2 FQNEAQ (reference sequence).

The chain recombines TRBV6-5 with TRBJ2-7; TRBD2 agrees at 7 bases. CDR3 length equals 14 residues. The V segment lost 7 bases and the J segment 0 bases; nucleotides outside the gene matches: 6. Germline CDR1 and CDR2: MNHEY and SVGAGI. The CDR3 DNA reads as TGTGCCAGCACCGTCGGGGAGGGCTCCTACGAGCAGTACTTC. It specifies CASTVGEGSYEQYF.

The chain links TRBV4-3 to TRBJ2-3; 8 nucleotides align to TRBD2. Germline V gene sequence: CDR1 LGHNA, CDR2 YSLEER. The CDR3 has 16 amino acids. V shed 1 base, J shed 2 bases, and the junction held 5 bases outside the gene matches. The CDR3: CASSQGAGGPTDTQYF. The CDR3 coding sequence is TGCGCCAGCAGCCAAGGGGCGGGAGGTCCCACAGATACGCAGTATTTT.